A single sample is the source of the 18 T cell receptor beta chains below, sequenced in a study of cytomegalovirus exposure and HLA in healthy donors. 13 Jbeta primers and 60 Vbeta primers were used for the PCR. Clones were sequenced by immunoSEQ multiplex PCR, and TCRdb holds only the in-frame ones, with some missing. The repertoire holds around 150,000 clones, with around 68% as singletons. The sequenced material came from PBMCs. These receptor sequences come from a woman aged 40 to 50 in good health and CMV-seropositive.

About this clone: At one boundary the junction diverges from the germline segment, which might be a read error. The chain carries TRBV5-4 and TRBJ1-2, with 8 bases aligning to TRBD1. The CDR3 runs 13 residues. CDR1 SGHNT and CDR2 YYREEE come from the germline V gene (reference sequence). The CDR3 DNA reads TGTGCCAGCAGCTGGCAGGGGGCGGGCGGCTACCCCTTC. It translates to CASSWQGAGGYPF.

Notes on this clone: This CDR3 is also generated by other DNA sequences in the sample. This chain links TRBV5-1 with TRBJ2-1, with TRBD2 matching over 12 bases. Germline CDR1 reads SGHRS; CDR2 reads YFSETQ. This CDR3 contains 15 residues. Losses at the gene ends were 4 bases for V and 6 bases for J; bases not matched to a gene: 5. The CDR3 spells CASSLLAGGPNEQFF. The CDR3 coding sequence is TGCGCCAGCAGCCTACTAGCGGGAGGACCCAATGAGCAGTTCTTC.

This chain joins TRBV11-2 and TRBJ1-4, with D tentatively TRBD1 (5 bases). The CDR3 is 13 residues long. Germline values: CDR1 SGHAT, CDR2 FQNNGV. V lost 5 bases and J 6 bases, leaving 10 bases between the germline ends. The CDR3 region is CASSQGTYEKLFF. As DNA, the CDR3 is TGTGCCAGCAGCCAAGGGACTTATGAAAAACTGTTTTTT.

The gene calls are TRBV29-1 and TRBJ2-2, with 9 bases lining up with TRBD2. V gave up 3 bases and J gave up 7 bases; unmatched junction bases: 6. Germline V gene lookup returns CDR1 SQVTM and CDR2 ANQGSEA. The CDR3 is 14 amino acids. This CDR3 is CSVEGLAEGGELFF. The DNA for the CDR3 is TGCAGCGTTGAGGGACTAGCCGAAGGCGGGGAGCTGTTTTTT.

This clone was found once. The V and J genes are TRBV19 and TRBJ2-2; 7 bases line up with TRBD1. CDR3 length: 18 amino acids. V was pared by 5 bases and J by 0 bases, with 12 bases of the junction left unmatched. Germline loops: CDR1 LNHDA, CDR2 SQIVND (reference sequence). The CDR3 DNA reads TGTGCCAGTAGTTCATACGCCGGGACAGAGACGAACACCGGGGAGCTGTTTTTT. Protein product: CASSSYAGTETNTGELFF.

The rearrangement uses TRBV6-6 and TRBJ2-3, with D perhaps TRBD1 (5 bases). CDR3 length: 14 amino acids. The germline V and J ends were trimmed by 5 bases and 2 bases, with 11 bases remaining between them. From germline, CDR1 is MNHNY and CDR2 SVGAGI (reference sequence). The CDR3 region has the DNA TGTGCCAGCAGTAGGGCAGGGAACACAGATACGCAGTATTTT. This codes for CASSRAGNTDTQYF.

The table lists this clone with a count of one. The CDR3 DNA follows: TGTGCCAGCAGCGCCGACAGGGGTACAGATACGCAGTATTTT. This encodes CASSADRGTDTQYF. The V gene is TRBV9, the J gene TRBJ2-3, with TRBD1 matching 8 bases. Trimming took 3 bases from V and 3 from J; bases not matched to a gene: 3. CDR1 and CDR2 (germline): SGDLS, YYNGEE. This CDR3 comprises 14 residues.

CDR3 bases: TGTGCCAGCAGTTTAGGAGAACTCCCCAACACAGATACGCAGTATTTT. Residues: CASSLGELPNTDTQYF. The chain recombines TRBV27 with TRBJ2-3; D uncertain. V was cut by 2 bases and J by 2 bases, with 14 bases left in between. The CDR3 totals 16 residues. Germline values: CDR1 MNHEY, CDR2 SMNVEV (reference sequence).

This clone came up a few times. The chain combines TRBV4-1 with TRBJ2-5, with 8 bases fitting TRBD1. The DNA end is a closer match to TRBJ2-7, so the J assignment may be wrong. In germline, CDR1 is MGHRA, CDR2 YSYEKL. The CDR3 sequence is 16 residues long. The chain's CDR3 is CASSQDQQGVSYEQYF. The CDR3 nucleotides read TGCGCCAGCAGCCAAGATCAACAGGGGGTCTCCTACGAGCAGTACTTC.

This clone has more than one count but fewer than ten. The chain couples TRBV7-3 to TRBJ2-1; D possibly corresponds to TRBD1 (6 bases). With 0 bases removed from V and 6 bases from J, the gap between germline ends came to 9 bases. The CDR3 totals 14 residues. The germline CDR1 and CDR2 sequences are SGHTA and FQGTGA. The chain's CDR3 is CASSLTQTGNEQFF. The CDR3 nucleotides read TGTGCCAGCAGCTTAACCCAGACAGGCAATGAGCAGTTCTTC.

This clone has a single count. The chain joins TRBV5-4 to TRBJ2-3, with D uncertain. V lost 4 bases and J lost 6, with 12 bases in between. This CDR3 has 13 residues. Germline V gives CDR1 SGHNT, CDR2 YYREEE (reference sequence). DNA of the CDR3: TGTGCCAGCAGCCTGGGCGTCGTGGATACGCAGTATTTT. The encoded protein is CASSLGVVDTQYF.

The chain has TRBV6-1 and TRBJ1-2; D is unclear. This CDR3 region has 18 residues. Trimming stripped 1 base from V and 4 bases from J, with 22 bases between. Germline V gene sequence: CDR1 MNHNS, CDR2 SASEGT. CDR3 residues: CASSEVRRRGVGIYGYTF. DNA of the CDR3: TGTGCCAGCAGTGAAGTTCGCCGCCGCGGGGTGGGAATCTATGGCTACACCTTC.

The chain combines TRBV4-1 with TRBJ1-1, with D perhaps matching TRBD1 (6 bases). The V end was cut by 4 bases, the J end by 0 bases, with 15 bases between. Germline lookup yields CDR1 MGHRA and CDR2 YSYEKL. CDR3 length: 16 residues. In DNA form, the CDR3 reads TGCGCCAGCAGCCCCGGGGGGCGCGGACTGAACACTGAAGCTTTCTTT. It codes for CASSPGGRGLNTEAFF.

The chain couples TRBV19 to TRBJ2-1; 9 bases agree with TRBD1. V trimming: 3 bases; J trimming: 8 bases; junction bases outside the gene matches: 8. CDR3 length: 15 amino acids. Per the germline V gene, CDR1 is LNHDA and CDR2 is SQIVND (reference sequence). The DNA of the CDR3 is TGTGCCAGTAGTATTGTACAGGGGGCGCAGGATGAGCAGTTCTTC. Amino acids: CASSIVQGAQDEQFF. The full variable domain, rest sourced from reference TRBV19 and TRBJ2-1, is DGGITQSPKYLFRKEGQNVTLSCEQNLNHDAMYWYRQDPGQGLRLIYYSQIVNDFQKGDIAEGYSVSREKKESFPLTVTSAQKNPTAFYLCASSIVQGAQDEQFFGPGTRLTVL.

Only a few counts were recorded for this clone. The chain joins TRBV19 to TRBJ1-1, with D perhaps TRBD1 (6 bases). The V gene's germline CDR1 is LNHDA and CDR2 SQIVND (reference sequence). V dropped 3 bases and J dropped 5 bases, with 19 bases sitting between them. There are 16 residues in the CDR3. The CDR3 DNA reads TGTGCCAGTAGTATGGCGGGGGGGCTAAGGGAGACTGAAGCTTTCTTT. It codes for CASSMAGGLRETEAFF.

The CDR3 DNA follows: TGTGCCAGCAGCGCCCGGACAGATCCTAATGAAAAACTGTTTTTT. It encodes CASSARTDPNEKLFF. V is TRBV9 and J is TRBJ1-4; tentative D call: TRBD1 (6 bases). CDR1 SGDLS and CDR2 YYNGEE come from the germline V gene. V gave up 3 bases and J gave up 3 bases, with 12 bases separating them. This CDR3 region has 15 residues.

The V and J genes are TRBV20-1 and TRBJ2-7; D remains ambiguous. Trimming pared 6 bases from V and 5 bases from J, leaving 11 bases between. From germline, CDR1 is DFQATT and CDR2 SNEGSKA (reference sequence). The CDR3 runs 11 residues. The chain's CDR3 is CSAKRGDEQYF. CDR3 in DNA: TGCAGTGCCAAGAGAGGAGACGAGCAGTACTTC.

This chain links TRBV9 with TRBJ2-1; weak D call: TRBD1 (6 bases). Per the germline V gene, CDR1 is SGDLS and CDR2 is YYNGEE. Trimming left V 3 bases short and J 7 bases short, with 17 bases between. The CDR3 extends over 15 amino acids. CDR3 sequence (DNA): TGTGCCAGCAGCGGGAACCAGGGGTTTCGGAATGAGCAGTTCTTC. It codes for CASSGNQGFRNEQFF. Variable domain in full (rest from reference TRBV9 and TRBJ2-1): DSGVTQTPKHLITATGQRVTLRCSPRSGDLSVYWYQQSLDQGLQFLIQYYNGEERAKGNILERFSAQQFPDLHSELNLSSLELGDSALYFCASSGNQGFRNEQFFGPGTRLTVL.